One sample yielded the 31 T cell receptor beta chains listed below, sequenced in a study of T cells after yellow fever vaccination. TCRdb called the 5' RACE reads again in MiXCR, with one record for every CDR3 protein. Among fewer than 400,000 distinct CDR3 sequences listed, about 6.2% were seen once. This material consisted of PBMCs, taken 5 days after the yellow fever booster vaccination. These TCRs come from a man between 25 and 39 years old who received the YFV17D yellow fever vaccine.

This clonotype appeared many times. This sequence joins TRBV6-5 and TRBJ2-5, with D uncertain. With 7 bases removed from V and 7 bases from J, the gap between germline ends came to 10 bases. Germline CDR1 MNHEY, CDR2 SVGAGI. This CDR3 is built from 11 residues. Written as DNA, the CDR3 is TGTGCCAGCACAACCGGCGGGACCCAGTACTTC. Its protein is CASTTGGTQYF.

This clonotype has more than one count but fewer than ten. The chain has TRBV7-3 and TRBJ2-5; D is possibly TRBD1 (5 bases). The V and J ends lost 4 bases and 5 bases respectively, with 11 bases between them. The CDR3 has 13 residues. From germline, CDR1 is SGHTA and CDR2 FQGTGA. The DNA of the CDR3 is TGTGCCAGCAGCTCTACAGGTTGGGAGACCCAGTACTTC. Protein sequence: CASSSTGWETQYF.

This chain joins TRBV5-1 and TRBJ2-3; 7 nucleotides align to TRBD1. The CDR3 spans 15 residues. V trimming: 6 bases; J trimming: 0 bases; junction bases outside the gene matches: 7. Germline CDR1 is SGHRS and CDR2 is YFSETQ. This CDR3 reads CASKRQGPSTDTQYF. The CDR3 DNA sequence: TGCGCCAGCAAGAGACAGGGCCCTAGCACAGATACGCAGTATTTT.

CDR3 in amino acids: CASSLDINQPQHF. The CDR3 nucleotides are TGTGCCAGCAGCTTAGACATTAATCAGCCCCAGCATTTT. V gene TRBV7-2 combines with J gene TRBJ1-5; D gene ambiguous. Germline assignment: CDR1 SGHTA and CDR2 FQGNSA. The CDR3 extends over 13 amino acids. V was shortened by 1 base and J by 4 bases, with 5 bases between the two germline ends.

This clonotype was observed many times. This chain links TRBV7-2 with TRBJ2-7; D is possibly TRBD1 or TRBD2 (5 bases each). This CDR3 has 15 amino acids. Germline V CDR1 and CDR2: SGHTA, FQGNSA. Trimming took off 3 bases at V and 4 bases at J, with 16 bases between the two ends. The CDR3 bases are TGTGCCAGCAGCTTTCGAAAGGGACCTGTTTACGAGCAGTACTTC. It encodes CASSFRKGPVYEQYF.

The gene calls are TRBV19 and TRBJ2-6; tentatively, D is TRBD1 (6 bases). The CDR3 sequence is 15 residues long. V was clipped by 7 bases and J by 2 bases, with 12 bases between them. The V gene's germline CDR1 is LNHDA and CDR2 SQIVND (reference sequence). The CDR3: CASIPTGPGANVLTF. CDR3 nucleotide sequence: TGTGCCAGTATCCCGACAGGACCTGGGGCCAACGTCCTGACTTTC.

There are many counts of this clonotype. The V call is TRBV20-1, the J call TRBJ2-5; 14 positions agree with TRBD2. V gave up 6 bases and J gave up 5 bases; unmatched junction bases: 17. The CDR3 is made up of 18 amino acids. CDR1 is DFQATT and CDR2 is SNEGSKA in the germline V gene (reference sequence). The CDR3 DNA follows: TGCAGTGCCCCGAAACTGACTAGCGGGAGGGCCTCAGGGGAGACCCAGTACTTC. Its translation is CSAPKLTSGRASGETQYF.

This clonotype was counted many times. The genes are TRBV9 and TRBJ2-5, with D perhaps being TRBD1 or TRBD2 (5 bases each). The CDR3 loop spans 14 amino acids. The V end was cut by 0 bases, the J end by 5 bases, with 11 bases between. The germline V gene encodes CDR1 SGDLS and CDR2 YYNGEE. CDR3 in DNA: TGTGCCAGCAGCGTAGACCAAGGGGAGGAGACCCAGTACTTC. Translation gives CASSVDQGEETQYF.

In this sample, this clonotype turned up many times. The chain links TRBV5-1 to TRBJ2-1; D not resolved. V was pared by 0 bases and J by 8 bases, with 12 bases between. Germline CDR1 and CDR2: SGHRS and YFSETQ. The CDR3 has 14 residues. CDR3 residues: CASSLATILDEQFF. DNA for the CDR3: TGCGCCAGCAGCTTGGCTACTATTCTAGATGAGCAGTTCTTC.

The chain joins TRBV5-6 to TRBJ1-2; D is unresolved. The germline V gene encodes CDR1 SGHDT and CDR2 YYEEEE. V lost 4 bases, J lost 4 bases, and 11 bases lay in between. CDR3 length: 13 residues. The CDR3 loop is CASSASPGYGYTF. As DNA, the CDR3 is TGTGCCAGCAGCGCCTCCCCGGGCTATGGCTACACCTTC.

This clonotype was seen a handful of times. The chain is built from TRBV7-2 and TRBJ2-2; tentative D call: TRBD2 (6 bases). From germline, CDR1 is SGHTA and CDR2 FQGNSA. The CDR3 extends over 14 amino acids. Trimming left V 4 bases short and J 0 bases short, with 6 bases between. The CDR3 nucleotides read TGTGCCAGCAGCTGGGACTCGAACACCGGGGAGCTGTTTTTT. This codes for CASSWDSNTGELFF.

Only a few counts were recorded for this clonotype. This chain links TRBV4-3 with TRBJ2-3; D unclear. The CDR3 loop spans 15 amino acids. In germline, CDR1 is LGHNA, CDR2 YSLEER. Trimming shortened V by 0 bases and J by 5 bases, and 12 bases separated the two germline ends. CDR3 nucleotides: TGCGCCAGCAGCCAAGATCTTAGGAGCGTAGATACGCAGTATTTT. This gives the protein CASSQDLRSVDTQYF.

This clonotype was seen more than once but under ten times. CDR3 amino acids: CASSLDGINQPQHF. The CDR3 DNA sequence: TGTGCCAGCAGCTTAGACGGGATCAATCAGCCCCAGCATTTT. This sequence joins TRBV7-2 and TRBJ1-5; D unclear. Germline V lookup: CDR1 SGHTA, CDR2 FQGNSA. The length of the CDR3 is 14 residues. V lost 1 base to trimming and J lost 3 bases, with 7 bases between them.

This rearrangement joins TRBV6-5 to TRBJ2-7; D might be TRBD2 (5 bases). CDR1 is MNHEY and CDR2 is SVGAGI in the germline V gene. V was shortened by 2 bases and J by 7 bases, with 12 bases between the two germline ends. The CDR3 is 13 amino acids. The CDR3 spells CASSYALSGEQYF. For the CDR3, the DNA is TGTGCCAGCAGTTACGCCCTCTCGGGAGAGCAGTACTTC.

This clonotype was seen at least ten times. The genes are TRBV12-3 or TRBV12-4 and TRBJ2-7; 7 bases are a match to TRBD2. V shed 6 bases, J shed 2 bases, and the junction held 13 bases outside the gene matches. The CDR3 is made up of 16 amino acids. CDR3 loop: CASSPHGASGTYEQYF. The DNA of the CDR3 is TGTGCCAGCAGCCCACACGGGGCTAGCGGTACCTACGAGCAGTACTTC.

This clonotype appeared a few times. The genes are TRBV12-3 or TRBV12-4 and TRBJ2-1, with 7 bases aligning to TRBD2. The J segment lost 11 bases and the V segment lost 3 bases, leaving 16 bases of the junction unmatched. The CDR3 is made up of 16 amino acids. CDR3 nucleotides: TGTGCCAGCAGTTTGGGGGAGACTAGCCAGGGTGGGAAGCAGTTCTTC. Translating it yields CASSLGETSQGGKQFF.

There are many counts of this clonotype. The CDR3 here is CASSSGSWHEQFF. CDR3 DNA sequence: TGCGCCAGCAGCTCTGGGTCCTGGCATGAGCAGTTCTTC. This chain uses TRBV5-1 with TRBJ2-1; D uncertain. CDR3 length equals 13 residues. Germline-derived CDR1 and CDR2 are SGHRS and YFSETQ. V lost 3 bases and J lost 8, with 12 bases in between.

This clonotype was seen more than once but under ten times. The V call is TRBV19, the J call TRBJ1-5; 9 bases match TRBD1. V gave up 5 bases and J gave up 1 base; unmatched junction bases: 3. CDR3 length: 15 amino acids. Germline values: CDR1 LNHDA, CDR2 SQIVND (reference sequence). This CDR3 is CASSVDRGSNQPQHF. DNA of the CDR3: TGTGCCAGTAGTGTTGACAGGGGGAGCAATCAGCCCCAGCATTTT.

This clonotype was seen many times. The V and J genes are TRBV7-2 and TRBJ1-2; D gene uncertain. This CDR3 is built from 12 residues. Trimming stripped 1 base from V and 7 bases from J, with 7 bases between. CDR1 SGHTA and CDR2 FQGNSA come from the germline V gene. Here the CDR3 DNA reads TGTGCCAGCAGCTTAGAGATCGGTGGCTACACCTTC. It encodes CASSLEIGGYTF.

This clonotype has just a few counts. The chain couples TRBV29-1 to TRBJ2-7; TRBD2 is a possible D gene (5 bases). CDR1 is SQVTM and CDR2 is ANQGSEA in the germline V gene. The CDR3 is 13 residues long. Trimming left V 3 bases short and J 2 bases short, with 11 bases between. DNA for the CDR3: TGCAGCGTTGATACGGGAACTACCTACGAGCAGTACTTC. Its protein is CSVDTGTTYEQYF.

The J gene is TRBJ1-1, the V gene TRBV29-1; 11 nucleotides agree with TRBD1. Trimming cost V 7 bases and J 4 bases; bases outside gene matches: 8. Germline V gives CDR1 SQVTM, CDR2 ANQGSEA. The CDR3 has 14 amino acids. CDR3 coding DNA: TGCAGCGCTAACTTTGGGACAGGGGGCACTGAAGCTTTCTTT. It yields the protein CSANFGTGGTEAFF.

This clonotype has more than one count but fewer than ten. V usage is TRBV11-2 and J usage is TRBJ2-2; D is perhaps TRBD1 (7 bases). This CDR3 region has 15 residues. In germline, CDR1 is SGHAT, CDR2 FQNNGV. Deletions cut 4 bases from V and 6 bases from J, with 15 bases between. The CDR3 sequence is CASSWAGQQSGELFF. CDR3 DNA sequence: TGTGCCAGCAGCTGGGCGGGACAGCAATCCGGGGAGCTGTTTTTT.

The chain is built from TRBV7-8 and TRBJ2-7, with D tentatively TRBD1 or TRBD2 (5 bases each). V gave up 6 bases and J gave up 3 bases, with 18 bases separating them. Germline-derived CDR1 and CDR2 are SGHVS and FQNEAQ. The CDR3 is 15 amino acids. CDR3 nucleotides: TGTGCCAGCAGTCCCGGGGCGCCAAGGGGCTACGAGCAGTACTTC. Its translation is CASSPGAPRGYEQYF.

This clonotype has a count of ten or more. The rearrangement joins TRBV29-1 to TRBJ2-3; weak D call: TRBD1 (5 bases). This CDR3 region has 13 residues. CDR1 SQVTM and CDR2 ANQGSEA come from the germline V gene. Trimming removed 5 bases from V and 5 bases from J, with 14 bases in between. The CDR3 sequence: CSVLVGPGDTQYF. The CDR3 DNA follows: TGCAGCGTTCTAGTGGGGCCCGGAGATACGCAGTATTTT.

This clonotype was recorded at least ten times. This chain uses TRBV4-3 with TRBJ2-1; the D gene is possibly TRBD2 (5 bases). V shed 1 base and J shed 0 bases, with 10 bases lying between them. The CDR3 extends over 16 amino acids. Germline-derived CDR1 and CDR2 are LGHNA and YSLEER. The chain's CDR3 is CASSQAPGSSYNEQFF. The CDR3, as DNA: TGCGCCAGCAGCCAAGCGCCGGGGAGCTCCTACAATGAGCAGTTCTTC.

This clonotype showed up many times. V usage is TRBV7-2 and J usage is TRBJ2-1, with a weak D call TRBD2 (6 bases). The CDR3 spans 14 residues. V lost 3 bases to trimming and J lost 2 bases, with 8 bases between them. CDR1 is SGHTA and CDR2 is FQGNSA in the germline V gene. CDR3 sequence: CASSLASAYNEQFF. As DNA, the CDR3 is TGTGCCAGCAGCTTGGCTAGCGCCTACAATGAGCAGTTCTTC.

The V gene is TRBV4-3, the J gene TRBJ2-3, with D uncertain. The CDR3 is made up of 14 amino acids. Looked up from germline, CDR1 is LGHNA and CDR2 is YSLEER. Deletions cut 3 bases from V and 2 bases from J, with 9 bases between. This CDR3 is CASSQRYYTDTQYF. The CDR3 nucleotides read TGCGCCAGCAGCCAGCGATACTACACAGATACGCAGTATTTT.

This clonotype was recorded a few times. V is TRBV7-8 and J is TRBJ1-6; D gene uncertain. CDR1 and CDR2 from the germline V gene are SGHVS and FQNEAQ. Deletions cut 5 bases from V and 8 bases from J, with 16 bases between. This CDR3 contains 15 residues. Here the CDR3 DNA reads TGTGCCAGCAGCGATCAGGCCTTCGGATATTCACCCCTCCACTTT. Translation gives CASSDQAFGYSPLHF.

This chain connects TRBV12-3 or TRBV12-4 to TRBJ2-3, with 7 positions matching TRBD2. CDR3 length equals 15 residues. J lost 7 bases, V lost 0 bases, and 7 bases had no gene match. As DNA, the CDR3 is TGTGCCAGCAGTTTAGCGATCCTAGCGGCTAATACGCAGTATTTT. Encoded protein: CASSLAILAANTQYF.

The chain carries TRBV12-3 or TRBV12-4 and TRBJ2-7; TRBD1 or TRBD2 may be the D gene (6 bases each). The ends were cut back, 6 bases at V and 1 base at J, with 13 bases in the middle. The CDR3 extends over 14 amino acids. The CDR3 region has the DNA TGTGCCAGCAGCTGGAGGGGGAATTCCTACGAGCAGTACTTC. Amino acid sequence: CASSWRGNSYEQYF.

The gene calls are TRBV20-1 and TRBJ2-3; 11 bases fit TRBD1. This CDR3 is built from 15 residues. V lost 6 bases and J lost 4; bases outside the gene matches: 9. CDR1 DFQATT and CDR2 SNEGSKA come from the germline V gene (reference sequence). The CDR3 nucleotides are TGCAGTGCAGAGGGACAGGGGGTATTCCCAGATACGCAGTATTTT. Its protein is CSAEGQGVFPDTQYF.